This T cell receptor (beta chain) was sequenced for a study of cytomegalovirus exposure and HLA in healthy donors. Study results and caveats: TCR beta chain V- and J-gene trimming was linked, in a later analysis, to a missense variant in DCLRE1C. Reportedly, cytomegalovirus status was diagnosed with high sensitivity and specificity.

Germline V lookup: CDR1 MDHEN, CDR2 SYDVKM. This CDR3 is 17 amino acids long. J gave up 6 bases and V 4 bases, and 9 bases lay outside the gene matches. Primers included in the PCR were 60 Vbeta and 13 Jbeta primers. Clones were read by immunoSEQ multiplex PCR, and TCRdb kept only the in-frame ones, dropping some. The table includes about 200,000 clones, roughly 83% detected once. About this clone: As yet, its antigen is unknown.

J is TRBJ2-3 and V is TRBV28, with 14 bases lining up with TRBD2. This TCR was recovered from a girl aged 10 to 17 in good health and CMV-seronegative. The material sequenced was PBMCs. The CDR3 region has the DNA TGTGCCAGCAGTTACGGGACTAGCGGGAGTCGGGTGGATACGCAGTATTTT. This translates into CASSYGTSGSRVDTQYF.